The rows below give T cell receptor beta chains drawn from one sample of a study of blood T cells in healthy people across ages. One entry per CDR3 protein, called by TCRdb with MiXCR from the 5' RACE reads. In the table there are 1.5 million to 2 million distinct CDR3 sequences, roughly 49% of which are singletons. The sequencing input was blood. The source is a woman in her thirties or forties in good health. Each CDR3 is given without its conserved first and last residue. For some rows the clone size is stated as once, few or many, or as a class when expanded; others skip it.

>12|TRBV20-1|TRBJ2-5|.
SARVGQGRETQY
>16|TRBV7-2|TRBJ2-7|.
ASSLVGVAGGIYNEQY
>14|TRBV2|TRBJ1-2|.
ASRAENSVLNYGYT
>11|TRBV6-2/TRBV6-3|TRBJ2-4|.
ASSYYRFYEQY
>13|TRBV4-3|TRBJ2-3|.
ASSQEYRVPDTQY
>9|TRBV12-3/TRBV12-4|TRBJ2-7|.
ASATSREQY
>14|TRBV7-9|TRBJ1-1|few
ASSLPSRIASTEAF
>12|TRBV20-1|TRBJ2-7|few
SAARGRMTYEQY
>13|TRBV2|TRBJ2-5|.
ASSESGGPQETQY
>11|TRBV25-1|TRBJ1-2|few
ASSEEGPRGYT
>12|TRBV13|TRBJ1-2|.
ASSLAQGVEGYT
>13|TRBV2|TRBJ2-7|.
ASSELASGVNEQY
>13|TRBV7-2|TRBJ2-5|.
ASSRGGGQEETQY
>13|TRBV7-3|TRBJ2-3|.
ASSSGGTRTDTQY
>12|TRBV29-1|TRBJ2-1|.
GVSTWGSYNEQF
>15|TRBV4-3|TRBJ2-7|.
ASSQDGPSQPTYEQY
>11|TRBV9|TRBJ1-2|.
ASTTGDNYGYT
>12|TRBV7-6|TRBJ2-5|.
ASSVDLRQETQY
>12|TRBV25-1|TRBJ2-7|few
ATSQGTAAYEQY
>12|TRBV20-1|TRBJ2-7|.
SALPSGPTYEQY
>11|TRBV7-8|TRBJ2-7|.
ASSLVYRYEQY
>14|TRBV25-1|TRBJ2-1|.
ASRDVGLAGNNEQF
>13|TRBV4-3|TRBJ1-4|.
ASSPSVGQGLKLF